This T cell receptor beta chain was documented in a study of shared clonotypes between healthy human individuals (dated by TCRdb to 2020 to 2022). Regarding the complete study: Three men and a couple of women, aged 18 to 49 years, made up the cohort. Libraries were prepared and TCR repertoires were sequenced by different laboratories using diverse techniques, in order to increase sequencing depth and limit assay-specific biases. The study deeply sequenced blood TCR repertoires of roughly five healthy adults to estimate repertoire size and the extent of clonotype sharing between individuals. For each donor, CD4 naive and CD4 memory were each given three plates, CD8 naive was given two plates, and CD8 memory was given one plate. Between about 0.9 and 10 billion PBMCs per donor were obtained by leukapheresis. Here is what the overall study found, with its caveats: Larger estimated clonotype richness was generally found for naive subsets than for memory subsets. Pairwise subsampling indicated that sequencing depth was expected to affect the degree of clonotype sharing among donors. Only blood was sampled, and tissue TCR repertoires likely differ from those in blood. Across four donors, approximately 4.6% of naive CD4, roughly 3.8% of naive CD8, 2.3% of memory CD4, and approximately 0.4% of memory CD8 clonotypes were shared. Higher generation probabilities were observed for clonotypes shared by all four sorted-subset donors than for non-shared clonotypes. Rarefaction of sorted-subset datasets indicated incomplete sequencing despite the large sequencing depth. Because the study included a small number of donors, the genetic and exposure-history diversity represented was limited.

Healthy HIV-negative adults with no recently reported acute infections or vaccinations were included as donors. Every donor was a Caucasian adult living in Nashville, Tennessee, USA. CD4+ T cells were enriched by magnetic negative selection, after which naive cells were positively selected on CD45RA and the negative fraction was taken as the memory subset. Blood was obtained by leukapheresis, after which PBMCs were separated by Ficoll-Histopaque density gradient centrifugation and cryopreserved in liquid nitrogen vapor phase. Purity and quantity of every magnetically sorted T cell population were checked by analytical flow cytometry. Genomic DNA was isolated from each sorted fraction and quantified by UV absorbance on a Nanodrop 2000c. Using the deep immunoSEQ assay, TCR CDR3 regions were amplified from genomic DNA by multiplex PCR. Extracted genomic DNA from each cell subset was spread evenly across all wells of several immunoSEQ 96-well plates, with each plate serving as a replicate. For sorted subsets, 200 to 250 ng of genomic DNA, equivalent to 25,000 to 35,000 T cell genomes, went into each replicate PCR. The purified libraries were quantified using a Qubit 3.0 fluorometer, sized with a Bioanalyzer 2100, and then quantified again using the KAPA Library Quantification kit. Every immunoSEQ 96-well plate was sequenced on a separate single-read 150-cycle Illumina NextSeq 550 flow cell. The authors processed their data as follows. Because the immunoSEQ output included only junctional sequences and no quality scores, the filtering could not be the same as the filtering used for full-length reads. To assign V/J genes and CDR3, sequences were annotated using PyIR, a Python wrapper for IgBLAST v1.9, with IMGT germline references. Reads were removed for weak V/J assignments (E-value above 1e-6), missing CDR3, stop codons, out-of-frame junctions, or ambiguous translated residues. V3J clonotypes were defined as sequences sharing the same inferred V gene, J gene, and CDR3 amino acid sequence. Percentage overlap between repertoires was computed as shared unique clonotypes divided by the size of the smaller repertoire. Richness of each repertoire was evaluated using RTK rarefaction, the Chao1 estimator, and Recon v2.1 estimates of unobserved clonotypes. OLGA was used to compute generation probabilities for all TCRbeta clonotypes that the gDNA method yielded from a handful of donors. TCRdb mirrors the immuneACCESS table, restricted to in-frame sequences. Some clones are absent from its copies; in checked studies, under half trace to an unresolved V gene, and the reason for the others is unknown. The DNA was the basis for D and trimming; V, J and clone size are from that table. This sample holds roughly 2,300,000 clones; approximately 90% were observed only once. The ten most abundant clones make up 0.37% of the sample.

Comment on this clone: No antigen is known for it. Per-nucleotide qualities are absent, and no much larger clonotype sits a single base away.

CDR1 MGHDK and CDR2 SYGVNS are derived from the germline V gene. Inclusive of the bounding cysteine and phenylalanine, the CDR3 is 13 residues long. Left in the record is the CDR3 DNA by itself, 39 bases read in frame from the first base. Trimming removed 4 bases from V and 11 bases from J; the gene matches leave 4 bases unexplained. The chain is made from TRBV25-1 and TRBJ2-1, with 11 bases matching TRBD2. Input material: naive CD4+ T cells from PBMCs. The cell subset or site label, as the study defines it: CD45RA+ positively selected. The clonotype was recovered from a man younger than 35 in good health. Some clones in this sample may be carry-over from other donors' samples. The DNA sequence is TGTGCCAGCAGTGTACTAGCGGGAGCCCAGCAGTTCTTC. Translated, it gives CASSVLAGAQQFF. This CDR3, with the reference TRBV25-1 and TRBJ2-1 proteins standing in past its ends, gives the full variable domain EADIYQTPRYLVIGTGKKITLECSQTMGHDKMYWYQQDPGMELHLIHYSYGVNSTEKGDLSSESTVSRIRTEHFPLTLESARPSHTSQYLCASSVLAGAQQFFGPGTRLTVL.